This T cell receptor (beta chain) stems from a study of cytomegalovirus exposure and HLA in healthy donors. Assay: immunoSEQ multiplex PCR; the TCRdb copy retains only in-frame clones and omits some. Here the sample spans roughly 270,000 clones, 70% to 90% being singletons. Findings and caveats of the study: Cytomegalovirus association was assigned to more than 150 TCR beta chains. Whilst most TCR sequences proved rare, a subset of public TCRs occurred across many donors. CMV antigen specificity of three CMV-associated chains was confirmed in vitro.

Turning to this clone: Its cognate antigen is unknown.

The CDR3 sequence is 16 residues long. Germline V gene lookup returns CDR1 SNHLY and CDR2 FYNNEI. V dropped 6 bases and J dropped 2; count of bases not matched to a gene: 13. The chain employs TRBV2 and TRBJ2-7, with 7 bases that match TRBD2. The material sequenced was PBMCs. This receptor was obtained from a woman in her late teens or twenties in good health and CMV-seronegative. CDR3 bases: TGTGCCAGCAGCCCCCGGGGAGGGAGACGGCCCTACGAGCAGTACTTC. Translated: CASSPRGGRRPYEQYF.